The 5 T cell receptor beta chains below all came from one sample that was sequenced in a study of blood T cell repertoires in COVID-19. The data were produced by immunoSEQ multiplex PCR, yet TCRdb's version contains in-frame clones alone and is incomplete. The repertoire holds over 65,000 clones, with roughly 90% as singletons. Sequencing input: peripheral blood. Receptors were obtained from a woman in her sixties with acute or convalescent COVID-19.

The rearrangement uses TRBV10-3 and TRBJ2-5; TRBD2 matches at 7 bases. The CDR3 has 14 residues. Unmatched junction bases numbered 6, after V lost 4 bases and J lost 4 bases. CDR1 is ENHRY, CDR2 SYGVKD, per germline. The CDR3 is CAISGGDYRETQYF. CDR3 DNA sequence: TGTGCCATCAGTGGTGGGGACTATAGAGAGACCCAGTACTTC.

This sequence joins TRBV6-5 and TRBJ2-2, with 7 bases matching TRBD1. The junction had 13 bases not matched to a gene; V was cut back by 5 bases and J by 13 bases. CDR3 length: 14 amino acids. Germline V gene data show CDR1 as MNHEY and CDR2 as SVGAGI. CDR3 amino acids: CASSRQGRVSWLFF. CDR3 DNA sequence: TGTGCCAGCAGTAGACAGGGCCGTGTTTCATGGCTGTTTTTT.

In regard to this clone: The junction departs from germline at one end; a sequencing error may be responsible. J is TRBJ1-2 and V is TRBV6-5; possibly TRBD1 for D (5 bases). The CDR3 spans 15 residues. CDR1 and CDR2 from the germline V gene are MNHEY and SVGAGI. The CDR3 loop is CASTYRQNTNYGYTF. CDR3 nucleotide sequence: TGTGCCAGCACTTACCGACAGAATACTAACTATGGCTACACCTTC.

This chain connects TRBV5-4 to TRBJ2-1; D perhaps matches TRBD2 (6 bases). The CDR3 has 16 amino acids. With 0 bases removed from V and 6 bases from J, the gap between germline ends came to 16 bases. Germline V gene lookup returns CDR1 SGHNT and CDR2 YYREEE (reference sequence). CDR3 nucleotides: TGTGCCAGCAGCTTGGAAACTGGTTACGGGGGCAATGAGCAGTTCTTC. Protein: CASSLETGYGGNEQFF.

V usage is TRBV4-2 and J usage is TRBJ1-2, with a tentative D call TRBD1 (6 bases). Trimming cost V 1 base and J 4 bases, with 10 bases left between them. In germline, CDR1 is LGHNA, CDR2 YNFKEQ. This CDR3 spans 14 amino acids. The CDR3 region has the DNA TGTGCCAGCAGCCAAGCAGGGACACCCTATGGCTACACCTTC. Translating gives CASSQAGTPYGYTF.